This TCR beta chain was sequenced during a study of CD8 T cells in ankylosing spondylitis. Study observations and caveats: Disease-linked clones displayed a CD8+ phenotype and appeared relatively rarely in peripheral blood. Matched ankylosing spondylitis synovial fluid reportedly contained a significantly enriched population of disease-linked clones. About 8 highly homologous variants made up a TCR beta motif, and this motif appeared characteristic of ankylosing spondylitis blood.

TCRdb ran MiXCR on the 5' RACE reads and lists one entry per CDR3 protein. The data show some 840,000 distinct CDR3 sequences, 12% seen once. This clonotype was counted at least ten times. The antigen remains undetermined. This clonotype originated in a male donor with ankylosing spondylitis. The material sequenced was blood, either unsorted or a sorted T cell fraction (not recorded which).

The CDR3 coding sequence is TGCAGTGCTATCCAGGTTGTTGTCCGGGATGAGCAGTTCTTC. Its translation is CSAIQVVVRDEQFF. This chain links TRBV20-1 with TRBJ2-1; no clear D. This CDR3 region has 14 residues. CDR1 and CDR2 (germline): DFQATT, SNEGSKA (reference sequence). V lost 4 bases to trimming and J lost 8 bases, with 18 bases between them.